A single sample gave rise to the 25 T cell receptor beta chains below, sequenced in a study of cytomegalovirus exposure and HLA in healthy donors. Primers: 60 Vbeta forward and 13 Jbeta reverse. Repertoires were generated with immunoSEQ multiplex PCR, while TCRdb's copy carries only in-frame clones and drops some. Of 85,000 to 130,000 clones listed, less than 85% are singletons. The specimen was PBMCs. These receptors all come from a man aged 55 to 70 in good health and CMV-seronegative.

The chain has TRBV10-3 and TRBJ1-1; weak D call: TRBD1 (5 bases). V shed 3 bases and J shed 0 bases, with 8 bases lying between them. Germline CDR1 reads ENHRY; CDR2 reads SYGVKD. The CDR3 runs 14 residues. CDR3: CAISDRGMNTEAFF. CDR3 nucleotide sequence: TGTGCCATCAGTGATAGGGGAATGAACACTGAAGCTTTCTTT.

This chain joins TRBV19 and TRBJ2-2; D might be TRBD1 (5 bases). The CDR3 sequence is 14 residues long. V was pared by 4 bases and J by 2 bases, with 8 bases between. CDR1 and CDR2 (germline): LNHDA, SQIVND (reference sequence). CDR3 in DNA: TGTGCCAGTAGTAGAGGACAAAACACCGGGGAGCTGTTTTTT. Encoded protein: CASSRGQNTGELFF.

The CDR3 here is CASSLYGAGNQPQHF. For the CDR3, the DNA is TGTGCCAGCAGCTTGTATGGGGCAGGCAATCAGCCCCAGCATTTT. This rearrangement joins TRBV5-8 to TRBJ1-5, with a possible D match to TRBD1 (5 bases). Germline lookup yields CDR1 SGHTS and CDR2 YDEGEE. The length of the CDR3 is 15 residues. Trimming shortened V by 1 base and J by 2 bases, and 10 bases separated the two germline ends.

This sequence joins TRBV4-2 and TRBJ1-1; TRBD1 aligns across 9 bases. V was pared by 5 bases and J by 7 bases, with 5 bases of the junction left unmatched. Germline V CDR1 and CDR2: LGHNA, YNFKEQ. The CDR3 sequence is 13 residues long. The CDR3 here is CASSGQGSREAFF. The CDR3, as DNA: TGTGCCAGCAGCGGACAGGGGTCTCGTGAAGCTTTCTTT.

CDR3 protein: CASSPEQGNTEAFF. CDR3 nucleotide sequence: TGTGCCAGCTCACCAGAACAGGGCAACACTGAAGCTTTCTTT. The chain is built from TRBV18 and TRBJ1-1; tentative D call: TRBD1 (6 bases). The length of the CDR3 is 14 residues. Trimming cost V 2 bases and J 2 bases, with 9 bases left between them. Germline CDR1 reads KGHSH; CDR2 reads LQKENI.

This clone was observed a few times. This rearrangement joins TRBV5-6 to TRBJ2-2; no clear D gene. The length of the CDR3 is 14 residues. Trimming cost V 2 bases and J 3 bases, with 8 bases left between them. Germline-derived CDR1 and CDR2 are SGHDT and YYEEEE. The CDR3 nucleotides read TGTGCCAGCAGCTTAAGAGTGGACACCGGGGAGCTGTTTTTT. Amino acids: CASSLRVDTGELFF.

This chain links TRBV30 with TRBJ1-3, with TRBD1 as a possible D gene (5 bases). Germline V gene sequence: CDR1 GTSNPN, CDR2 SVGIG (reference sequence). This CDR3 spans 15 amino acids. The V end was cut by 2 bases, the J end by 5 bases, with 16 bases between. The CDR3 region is CAWSPGQTPRNTIYF. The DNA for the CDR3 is TGTGCCTGGAGTCCCGGACAAACCCCCAGAAACACCATATATTTT.

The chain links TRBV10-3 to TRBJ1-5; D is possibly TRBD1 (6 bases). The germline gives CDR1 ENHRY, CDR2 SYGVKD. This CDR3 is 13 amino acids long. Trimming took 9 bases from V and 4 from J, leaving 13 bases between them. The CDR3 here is CAIAPTGNQPQHF. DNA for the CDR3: TGTGCCATAGCCCCGACAGGTAATCAGCCCCAGCATTTT.

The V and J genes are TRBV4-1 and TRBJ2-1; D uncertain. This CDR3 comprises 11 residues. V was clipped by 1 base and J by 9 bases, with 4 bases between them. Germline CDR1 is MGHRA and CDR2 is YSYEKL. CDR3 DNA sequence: TGCGCCAGCAGCCAAGGAGTTGAGCAGTTCTTC. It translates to CASSQGVEQFF.

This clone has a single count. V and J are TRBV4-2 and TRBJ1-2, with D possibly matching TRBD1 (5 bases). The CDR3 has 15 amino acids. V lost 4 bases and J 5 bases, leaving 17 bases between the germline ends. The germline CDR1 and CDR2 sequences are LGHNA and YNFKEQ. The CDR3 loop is CASSPPDREGYGYTF. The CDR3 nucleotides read TGTGCCAGCAGCCCTCCCGACAGAGAAGGGTATGGCTACACCTTC.

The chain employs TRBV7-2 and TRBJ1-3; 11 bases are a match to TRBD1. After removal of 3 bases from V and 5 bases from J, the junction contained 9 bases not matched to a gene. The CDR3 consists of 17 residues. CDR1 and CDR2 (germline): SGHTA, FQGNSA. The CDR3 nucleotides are TGTGCCAGCAGCTTCCCGTCCCGGGACAGGGGGAGAAACACCATATATTTT. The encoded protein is CASSFPSRDRGRNTIYF.

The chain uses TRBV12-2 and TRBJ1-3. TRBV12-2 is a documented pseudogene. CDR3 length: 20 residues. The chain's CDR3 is CASRPPRDSGPLESGNTIYF. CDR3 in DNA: TGTGCAAGTCGCCCACCGAGGGACTCAGGTCCCTTAGAGTCTGGAAACACCATATATTTT.

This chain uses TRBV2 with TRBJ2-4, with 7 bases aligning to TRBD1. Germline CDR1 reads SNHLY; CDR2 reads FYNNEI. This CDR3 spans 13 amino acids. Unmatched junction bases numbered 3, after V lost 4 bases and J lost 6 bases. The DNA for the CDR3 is TGTGCCAGCAGTGTGGGACAGAGAAACATTCAGTACTTC. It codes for CASSVGQRNIQYF.

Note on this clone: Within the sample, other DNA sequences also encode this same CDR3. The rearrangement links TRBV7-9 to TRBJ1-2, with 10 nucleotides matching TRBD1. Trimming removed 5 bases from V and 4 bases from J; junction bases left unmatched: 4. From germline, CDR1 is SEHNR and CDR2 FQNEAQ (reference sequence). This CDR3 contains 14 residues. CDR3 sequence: CASSPRTGGYGYTF. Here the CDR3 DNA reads TGTGCCAGCAGCCCACGGACAGGGGGCTATGGCTACACCTTC.

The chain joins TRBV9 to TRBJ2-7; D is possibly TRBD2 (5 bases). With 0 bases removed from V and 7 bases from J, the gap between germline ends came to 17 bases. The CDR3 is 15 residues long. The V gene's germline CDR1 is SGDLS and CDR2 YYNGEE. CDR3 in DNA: TGTGCCAGCAGCGTAGTGGGCGGGCCCCGTGGTGAGCAGTACTTC. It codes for CASSVVGGPRGEQYF.

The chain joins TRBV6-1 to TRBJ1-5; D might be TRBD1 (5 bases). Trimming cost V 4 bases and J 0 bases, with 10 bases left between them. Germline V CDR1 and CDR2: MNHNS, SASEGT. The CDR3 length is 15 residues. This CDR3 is CASSGQLYSNQPQHF. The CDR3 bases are TGTGCCAGCAGTGGACAGCTGTATAGCAATCAGCCCCAGCATTTT.

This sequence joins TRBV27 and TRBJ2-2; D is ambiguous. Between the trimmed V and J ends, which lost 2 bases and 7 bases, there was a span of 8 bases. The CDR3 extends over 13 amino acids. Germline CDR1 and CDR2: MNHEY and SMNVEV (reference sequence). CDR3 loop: CASSLSVVGELFF. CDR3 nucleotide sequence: TGTGCCAGCAGTTTAAGCGTGGTCGGGGAGCTGTTTTTT.

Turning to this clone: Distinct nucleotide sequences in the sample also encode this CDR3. In DNA, the CDR3 is TGTGCCAGCAGCTTGGGTGGGGGCAACCAAGAGACCCAGTACTTC. Amino acid sequence: CASSLGGGNQETQYF. This chain uses TRBV5-4 with TRBJ2-5, with a possible D match to TRBD1 (6 bases). The CDR3 is 15 amino acids. V was pared by 0 bases and J by 0 bases, with 9 bases between. Germline V gives CDR1 SGHNT, CDR2 YYREEE (reference sequence).

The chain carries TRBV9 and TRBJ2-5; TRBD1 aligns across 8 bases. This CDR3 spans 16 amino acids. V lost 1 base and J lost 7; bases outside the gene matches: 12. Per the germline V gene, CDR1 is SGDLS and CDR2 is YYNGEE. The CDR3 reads CASSVIVYRGILTQYF. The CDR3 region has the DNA TGTGCCAGCAGCGTAATCGTGTACAGGGGGATACTGACCCAGTACTTC. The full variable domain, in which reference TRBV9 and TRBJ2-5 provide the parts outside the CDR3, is DSGVTQTPKHLITATGQRVTLRCSPRSGDLSVYWYQQSLDQGLQFLIQYYNGEERAKGNILERFSAQQFPDLHSELNLSSLELGDSALYFCASSVIVYRGILTQYFGPGTRLLVL.

CDR3 residues: CASSSLGLNRGEAFF. The CDR3 DNA reads as TGTGCCAGCAGCTCCCTCGGCCTCAACCGGGGTGAAGCTTTCTTT. The rearrangement uses TRBV7-2 and TRBJ1-1; D remains unclear. The CDR3 sequence is 15 residues long. Trimming took off 4 bases at V and 7 bases at J, with 19 bases between the two ends. Germline-derived CDR1 and CDR2 are SGHTA and FQGNSA. The variable domain in full, completed from reference TRBV7-2 and TRBJ1-1, reads GAGVSQSPSNKVTEKGKDVELRCDPISGHTALYWYRQSLGQGLEFLIYFQGNSAPDKSGLPSDRFSAERTGGSVSTLTIQRTQQEDSAVYLCASSSLGLNRGEAFFGQGTRLTVV.

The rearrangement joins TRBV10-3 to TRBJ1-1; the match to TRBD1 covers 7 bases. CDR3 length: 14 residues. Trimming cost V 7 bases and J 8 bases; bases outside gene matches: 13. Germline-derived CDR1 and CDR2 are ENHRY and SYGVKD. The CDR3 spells CAIMGTDAPREAFF. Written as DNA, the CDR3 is TGTGCCATCATGGGGACAGACGCTCCCCGAGAAGCTTTCTTT.

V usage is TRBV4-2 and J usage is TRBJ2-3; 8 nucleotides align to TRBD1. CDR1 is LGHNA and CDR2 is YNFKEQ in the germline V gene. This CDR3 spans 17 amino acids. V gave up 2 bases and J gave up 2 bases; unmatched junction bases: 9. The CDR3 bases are TGTGCCAGCAGCCAAAAGCTCGGACAGGGCATCACAGATACGCAGTATTTT. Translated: CASSQKLGQGITDTQYF.

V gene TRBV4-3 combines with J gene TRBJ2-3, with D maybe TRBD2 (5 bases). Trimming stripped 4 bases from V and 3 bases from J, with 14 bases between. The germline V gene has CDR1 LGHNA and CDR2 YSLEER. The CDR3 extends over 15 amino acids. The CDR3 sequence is CASSLSSQQTDTQYF. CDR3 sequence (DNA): TGCGCCAGCAGCCTCTCTAGCCAGCAAACAGATACGCAGTATTTT.

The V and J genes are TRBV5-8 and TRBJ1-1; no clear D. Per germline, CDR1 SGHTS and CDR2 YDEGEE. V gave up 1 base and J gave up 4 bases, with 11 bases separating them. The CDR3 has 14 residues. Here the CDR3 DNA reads TGTGCCAGCAGCTTGTCATATCTGAGCACTGAAGCTTTCTTT. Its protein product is CASSLSYLSTEAFF.

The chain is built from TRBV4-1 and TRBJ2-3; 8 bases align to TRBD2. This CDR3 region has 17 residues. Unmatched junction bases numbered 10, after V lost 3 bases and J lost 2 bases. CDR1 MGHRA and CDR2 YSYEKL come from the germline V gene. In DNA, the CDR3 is TGCGCCAGCAGCCAGCTCATCGGGGGGGCCAACACAGATACGCAGTATTTT. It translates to CASSQLIGGANTDTQYF.